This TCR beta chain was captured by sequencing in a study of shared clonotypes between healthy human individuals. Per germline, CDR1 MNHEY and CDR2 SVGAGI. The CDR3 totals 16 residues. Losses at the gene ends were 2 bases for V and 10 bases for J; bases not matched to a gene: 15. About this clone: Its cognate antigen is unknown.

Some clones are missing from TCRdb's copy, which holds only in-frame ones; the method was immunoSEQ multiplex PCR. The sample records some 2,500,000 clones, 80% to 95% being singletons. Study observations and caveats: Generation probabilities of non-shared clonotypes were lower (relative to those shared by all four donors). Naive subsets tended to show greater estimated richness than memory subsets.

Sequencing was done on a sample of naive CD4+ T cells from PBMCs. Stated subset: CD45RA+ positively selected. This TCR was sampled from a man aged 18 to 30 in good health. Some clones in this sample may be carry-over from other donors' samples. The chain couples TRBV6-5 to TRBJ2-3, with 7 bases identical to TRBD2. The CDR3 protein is CASSYQPGLSHEAQYF. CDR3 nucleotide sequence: TGTGCCAGCAGTTACCAGCCGGGACTATCCCACGAAGCGCAGTATTTT.